This T cell receptor beta chain was identified in a study of blood T cell repertoires in COVID-19. V gave up 4 bases and J gave up 8 bases; unmatched junction bases: 8. CDR1 is SGDLS, CDR2 YYNGEE, per germline. The CDR3 has 14 residues. The protocol was immunoSEQ multiplex PCR, while the TCRdb copy is restricted to in-frame clones and leaves out a portion. This table holds fewer than 350,000 clones, 75% to 90% found once. Specimen: PBMCs or T cells enriched from blood (not recorded which). The origin of this receptor is a woman in her forties or fifties who had recovered from COVID-19. The chain carries TRBV9 and TRBJ2-1, with 8 bases fitting TRBD2. The CDR3 here is CASSPTGGGHEQFF. In nucleotides, the CDR3 is TGTGCCAGCAGCCCCACGGGAGGGGGGCATGAGCAGTTCTTC.